A single sample is the source of the 30 T cell receptor beta chains below, sequenced in a study of blood T cells in healthy people across ages. A second PCR, run for roughly 7 to 11 cycles, used a sample-barcoded 5' primer plus a J-beta primer mix. MiXCR, applied by TCRdb to the 5' RACE reads, yields one record per CDR3 protein. This repertoire shows approximately 1,100,000 distinct CDR3 sequences, around 45% found once; its top ten account for approximately 17%. The specimen sequenced was blood. The receptors shown here come from a woman aged 60 to 75 in good health.

The genes are TRBV27 and TRBJ2-7; D unclear. Looked up from germline, CDR1 is MNHEY and CDR2 is SMNVEV (reference sequence). The CDR3 covers 13 residues. V lost 5 bases to trimming and J lost 7 bases, with 15 bases between them. The CDR3 DNA follows: TGTGCCAGCAGTCTCCGGACCTATAGGGAGCAGTACTTC. Its translation: CASSLRTYREQYF.

A single count supports this clonotype. J is TRBJ1-2 and V is TRBV27, with D tentatively TRBD1 (6 bases). Germline V gives CDR1 MNHEY, CDR2 SMNVEV (reference sequence). CDR3 length: 15 residues. V lost 2 bases to trimming and J lost 2 bases, with 12 bases between them. The CDR3 spells CASSLIAGDNYGYTF. CDR3 DNA sequence: TGTGCCAGCAGTTTAATTGCAGGGGACAACTATGGCTACACCTTC.

This clonotype was counted only a few times. V gene TRBV14 combines with J gene TRBJ1-2; tentatively, D is TRBD1 (6 bases). Germline V CDR1 and CDR2: SGHDN, FVKESK. This CDR3 is 16 amino acids long. Trimming shortened V by 0 bases and J by 4 bases, and 15 bases separated the two germline ends. CDR3 in DNA: TGTGCCAGCAGCCAAGATTTTGTCGGGACATCCTATGGCTACACCTTC. Its protein is CASSQDFVGTSYGYTF.

A few counts support this clonotype. V is TRBV5-1 and J is TRBJ2-5, with 9 bases fitting TRBD2. Germline V gene sequence: CDR1 SGHRS, CDR2 YFSETQ. The CDR3 spans 17 residues. V was clipped by 2 bases and J by 1 base; unmatched bases: 9. The CDR3 is CASSFRTSGLLQETQYF. The CDR3 DNA reads as TGCGCCAGCAGCTTTCGCACTAGCGGGCTTCTCCAAGAGACCCAGTACTTC.

Only a few counts were recorded for this clonotype. The J gene is TRBJ2-1, the V gene TRBV20-1; D is unclear. From germline, CDR1 is DFQATT and CDR2 SNEGSKA (reference sequence). The V end lost 1 base, the J end lost 3 bases, and 7 bases lay between the germline ends. The CDR3 runs 13 residues. CDR3 DNA: TGCAGTGCTAGAGTGGCCGGCTACAATGAGCAGTTCTTC. It yields the protein CSARVAGYNEQFF.

This chain joins TRBV7-9 and TRBJ2-1; D may match TRBD1 or TRBD2 (5 bases each). V was cut by 6 bases and J by 6 bases, with 15 bases left in between. Per the germline V gene, CDR1 is SEHNR and CDR2 is FQNEAQ (reference sequence). The CDR3 is 14 residues long. CDR3 amino acids: CASRRPGPINEQFF. The CDR3 coding sequence is TGTGCCAGCAGACGACCGGGGCCCATCAATGAGCAGTTCTTC.

As regards this clonotype: The junction does not match germline at one end; this may be a read error. This chain links TRBV3-1 with TRBJ2-7, with 14 bases fitting TRBD2. The CDR3 runs 17 residues. Looked up from germline, CDR1 is LGHDT and CDR2 is YNNKEL (reference sequence). The CDR3 nucleotides are TGTGCCAGCGGCCAACCCACCGGGACTAGCGGGAGCTACGAGCAGTACTTC. The encoded protein is CASGQPTGTSGSYEQYF.

V is TRBV5-1 and J is TRBJ2-1; 8 nucleotides align to TRBD1. This CDR3 region has 16 residues. Germline V gene sequence: CDR1 SGHRS, CDR2 YFSETQ. The J segment lost 4 bases and the V segment lost 0 bases, leaving 6 bases of the junction unmatched. The CDR3 DNA reads as TGCGCCAGCAGCTTGGGGGCACAGGGGGAATACAATGAGCAGTTCTTC. This translates into CASSLGAQGEYNEQFF.

This clonotype was detected a few times. The rearrangement uses TRBV3-1 and TRBJ2-1; D is unresolved. V lost 0 bases and J 14 bases, leaving 14 bases between the germline ends. The V gene's germline CDR1 is LGHDT and CDR2 YNNKEL (reference sequence). The CDR3 sequence is 13 residues long. This chain's CDR3 is CASSQDMNAPEFF. The CDR3 DNA reads as TGTGCCAGCAGCCAAGATATGAACGCGCCGGAGTTCTTC.

This clonotype was counted a few times. The V and J genes are TRBV7-6 and TRBJ2-7; 7 nucleotides match TRBD1. V lost 4 bases to trimming and J lost 4 bases; unmatched junction nucleotides: 7. The V gene's germline CDR1 is SGHVS and CDR2 FNYEAQ. The CDR3 is made up of 14 amino acids. As DNA, the CDR3 is TGTGCCAGCAGCTCGACAGGGTACGGGTACGAGCAGTACTTC. Residues: CASSSTGYGYEQYF.

A few counts support this clonotype. This sequence joins TRBV27 and TRBJ2-7; 8 bases line up with TRBD1. V lost 6 bases to trimming and J lost 3 bases; unmatched junction nucleotides: 4. Germline lookup yields CDR1 MNHEY and CDR2 SMNVEV (reference sequence). The CDR3 has 13 amino acids. For the CDR3, the DNA is TGTGCCAGCAGAGACGGACAGGGCTACGAGCAGTACTTC. It is translated as CASRDGQGYEQYF.

The chain couples TRBV15 to TRBJ2-7; D unclear. Trimming stripped 0 bases from V and 5 bases from J, with 11 bases between. Germline lookup yields CDR1 LNHNV and CDR2 YYDKDF (reference sequence). The CDR3 has 14 residues. CDR3 sequence reads: CATSRDLLSDEQYF. DNA for the CDR3: TGTGCCACCAGCAGAGATCTACTATCGGACGAGCAGTACTTC.

The V call is TRBV12-3 or TRBV12-4, the J call TRBJ2-3; 10 positions agree with TRBD2. The CDR3 loop spans 15 amino acids. Trimming removed 7 bases from V and 6 bases from J; junction bases left unmatched: 10. DNA of the CDR3: TGTGCCAGCACCAGGACTAGCGGCCTCGGGGATACGCAGTATTTT. Protein sequence: CASTRTSGLGDTQYF.

The chain joins TRBV7-8 to TRBJ1-1; 10 nucleotides agree with TRBD1. V shed 2 bases, J shed 3 bases, and the junction held 9 bases outside the gene matches. The CDR3 consists of 17 residues. Germline loops: CDR1 SGHVS, CDR2 FQNEAQ. The CDR3 DNA reads TGTGCCAGCAGCTTACTCCCGGGACAGGGGTCGGACACTGAAGCTTTCTTT. Its translation is CASSLLPGQGSDTEAFF.

The rearrangement links TRBV7-9 to TRBJ2-2, with D hard to call. Germline CDR1 and CDR2: SEHNR and FQNEAQ (reference sequence). The V end lost 4 bases, the J end lost 0 bases, and 3 bases lay between the germline ends. This CDR3 has 13 residues. DNA for the CDR3: TGTGCCAGCAGCTCACCGAACACCGGGGAGCTGTTTTTT. Protein product: CASSSPNTGELFF.

V usage is TRBV11-2 and J usage is TRBJ2-1; D is unclear. Trimming pared 5 bases from V and 7 bases from J, leaving 18 bases between. The CDR3 is 15 amino acids. Germline CDR1 is SGHAT and CDR2 is FQNNGV. The DNA of the CDR3 is TGTGCCAGCAGCATCGATCTAGGATCACAAAATGAGCAGTTCTTC. Amino acid sequence: CASSIDLGSQNEQFF.

The gene calls are TRBV5-1 and TRBJ2-4, with a tentative D call TRBD2 (6 bases). Germline CDR1 reads SGHRS; CDR2 reads YFSETQ. This CDR3 is built from 16 residues. V lost 0 bases, J lost 8 bases, and 18 bases lay in between. The CDR3 coding sequence is TGCGCCAGCAGCTTGGGTGCTAGCGCCCTCGGGGACATTCAGTACTTC. Amino acid sequence: CASSLGASALGDIQYF. The variable domain in full, completed from reference TRBV5-1 and TRBJ2-4, reads KAGVTQTPRYLIKTRGQQVTLSCSPISGHRSVSWYQQTPGQGLQFLFEYFSETQRNKGNFPGRFSGRQFSNSRSEMNVSTLELGDSALYLCASSLGASALGDIQYFGAGTRLSVL.

This clonotype was counted only a few times. The chain carries TRBV5-1 and TRBJ1-1, with TRBD1 identical over 10 bases. The CDR3 covers 15 residues. V lost 3 bases, J lost 4 bases, and 6 bases stayed unmatched. Germline V gene data show CDR1 as SGHRS and CDR2 as YFSETQ. Written as DNA, the CDR3 is TGCGCCAGCAGCTCGGGACAGGGGAGCGGCACTGAAGCTTTCTTT. It yields the protein CASSSGQGSGTEAFF. The full variable domain, with the rest looked up from reference TRBV5-1 and TRBJ1-1, is KAGVTQTPRYLIKTRGQQVTLSCSPISGHRSVSWYQQTPGQGLQFLFEYFSETQRNKGNFPGRFSGRQFSNSRSEMNVSTLELGDSALYLCASSSGQGSGTEAFFGQGTRLTVV.

This clonotype was observed a handful of times. This chain joins TRBV28 and TRBJ2-7, with D perhaps matching TRBD2 (6 bases). The CDR3 is made up of 15 amino acids. Germline CDR1 reads MDHEN; CDR2 reads SYDVKM. The germline V and J ends were trimmed by 3 bases and 1 base, with 13 bases remaining between them. In DNA form, the CDR3 reads TGTGCCAGCAGTTTGGGGGGAGTATTATCCTACGAGCAGTACTTC. It translates to CASSLGGVLSYEQYF.

This clonotype was detected once. The genes are TRBV5-1 and TRBJ2-7; 11 bases match TRBD1. V gave up 3 bases and J gave up 7 bases; unmatched junction bases: 15. The CDR3 is made up of 17 amino acids. Germline V lookup: CDR1 SGHRS, CDR2 YFSETQ. CDR3 DNA: TGCGCCAGCAGCTCCGGACAGGGGGCCGTAGCCTACAATGAGCAGTACTTC. It is translated as CASSSGQGAVAYNEQYF.

The gene calls are TRBV4-1 and TRBJ1-4; TRBD1 aligns across 9 bases. This CDR3 is 17 amino acids long. Per the germline V gene, CDR1 is MGHRA and CDR2 is YSYEKL. The J segment lost 7 bases and the V segment lost 0 bases, leaving 9 bases of the junction unmatched. CDR3 nucleotides: TGCGCCAGCAGCCAAGAACAAGGGACAGGGAGAGGTGAAAAACTGTTTTTT. Encoded protein: CASSQEQGTGRGEKLFF.

This clonotype was found a few times. This chain uses TRBV5-6 with TRBJ2-3; 7 bases are a match to TRBD2. The J segment lost 2 bases and the V segment lost 2 bases, leaving 8 bases of the junction unmatched. CDR3 length: 16 amino acids. The germline V gene has CDR1 SGHDT and CDR2 YYEEEE. CDR3 sequence: CASSFSGLAATDTQYF. DNA for the CDR3: TGTGCCAGCAGCTTCTCAGGGCTAGCGGCCACAGATACGCAGTATTTT.

The chain carries TRBV29-1 and TRBJ2-5; no clear D gene. V lost 7 bases, J lost 2 bases, and 17 bases lay in between. The CDR3 has 14 residues. CDR1 and CDR2 (germline): SQVTM, ANQGSEA. The CDR3 region is CSGDLGHRQETQYF. The CDR3 DNA follows: TGCAGCGGTGACCTAGGGCACAGACAAGAGACCCAGTACTTC.

This chain connects TRBV5-1 to TRBJ2-1, with D perhaps TRBD1 or TRBD2 (6 bases each). The germline V and J ends were trimmed by 7 bases and 3 bases, with 14 bases remaining between them. The CDR3 runs to 14 residues. Germline CDR1 is SGHRS and CDR2 is YFSETQ. The CDR3 is CASAQRGDYNEQFF. The CDR3 bases are TGCGCCAGCGCTCAGAGGGGGGACTACAATGAGCAGTTCTTC.

The genes are TRBV10-3 and TRBJ2-3, with D tentatively TRBD1 (5 bases). V was trimmed by 4 bases and J by 1 base, leaving 9 bases between them. This CDR3 is built from 14 residues. CDR1 and CDR2 (germline): ENHRY, SYGVKD. The CDR3 sequence: CAISGQQGTDTQYF. The CDR3 nucleotides are TGTGCCATCAGTGGCCAACAGGGCACAGATACGCAGTATTTT.

The rearrangement uses TRBV21-1 and TRBJ2-7. TRBV21-1 is an annotated pseudogene. The CDR3 is 15 residues long. CDR3 nucleotides: TGTGCCAGCAGCAATAAAGTACTACCCACCGGCGAGCAGTACTTC. Translated, it gives CASSNKVLPTGEQYF.

The chain is built from TRBV13 and TRBJ2-3, with 11 bases fitting TRBD2. This CDR3 comprises 18 residues. V trimming: 0 bases; J trimming: 0 bases; junction bases outside the gene matches: 5. CDR1 and CDR2 from the germline V gene are PRHDT and FYEKMQ (reference sequence). CDR3 DNA: TGTGCCAGCAGCTTAGGCCTGGCTAGCGGGAGGAGCACAGATACGCAGTATTTT. It is translated as CASSLGLASGRSTDTQYF.

V gene TRBV5-1 combines with J gene TRBJ1-5; D is unclear. Trimming left V 1 base short and J 0 bases short, with 11 bases between. The CDR3 has 16 amino acids. Germline CDR1 is SGHRS and CDR2 is YFSETQ. The CDR3 reads CASSLSGPSSNQPQHF. Here the CDR3 DNA reads TGCGCCAGCAGCTTGTCGGGCCCTTCTAGCAATCAGCCCCAGCATTTT.

The CDR3 DNA reads as TGTGCCAGCAGCCAAGATACGGGAACCGGGGAGCTGTTTTTT. It codes for CASSQDTGTGELFF. The chain recombines TRBV14 with TRBJ2-2, with D perhaps TRBD2 (5 bases). Trimming pared 0 bases from V and 5 bases from J, leaving 7 bases between. Germline V lookup: CDR1 SGHDN, CDR2 FVKESK. The CDR3 is 14 residues long.

This clonotype appeared a few times. V and J are TRBV7-9 and TRBJ2-1; TRBD1 might be the D (6 bases). The CDR3 loop spans 14 amino acids. Germline V gene sequence: CDR1 SEHNR, CDR2 FQNEAQ (reference sequence). Trimming cost V 8 bases and J 9 bases, with 20 bases left between them. The DNA of the CDR3 is TGTGCCAGCCTGAGCACCACAGGGACCCCTGAGCAGTTCTTC. It yields the protein CASLSTTGTPEQFF. Full variable domain (outside the CDR3, taken from reference TRBV7-9 and TRBJ2-1): DTGVSQNPRHKITKRGQNVTFRCDPISEHNRLYWYRQTLGQGPEFLTYFQNEAQLEKSRLLSDRFSAERPKGSFSTLEIQRTEQGDSAMYLCASLSTTGTPEQFFGPGTRLTVL.